This T cell receptor (beta chain) derives from a study of cytomegalovirus exposure and HLA in healthy donors. Study-wide findings and caveats: Later analysis suggested links between common viral pathogens and several top significant clusters.

13 Jbeta primers and 60 Vbeta primers were used for the PCR. Assay used: immunoSEQ multiplex PCR; TCRdb lists only in-frame clones, some missing. The repertoire includes about 100,000 clones, roughly 77% of them detected once, and 3% to 4.5% sits in the top ten. Details on this clone: Its antigen is unidentified. Relative to the germline gene, one junction end is altered; a read error may explain this.

The germline CDR1 and CDR2 sequences are SEHNR and FQNEAQ (reference sequence). The length of the CDR3 is 18 residues. The TCR was taken from a woman aged 50 to 60 in good health and CMV-seropositive. The chain recombines TRBV7-9 with TRBJ1-2; D might be TRBD1 (5 bases). What was sequenced was PBMCs. CDR3 sequence reads: CSSSLEGSGRLSYYGYTF. CDR3 in DNA: TGTTCCAGCAGCTTAGAGGGTTCAGGGCGCCTTTCTTACTATGGCTACACCTTC.